This TCR beta chain came from a study of T cell responses to AZD1222 COVID-19 vaccine. Here immunoSEQ multiplex PCR was the method, and the copy in TCRdb shows in-frame clones only, minus some. The sample has some 130,000 clones, approximately 92% seen once. In regard to this clone: The target antigen is unknown.

V lost 6 bases to trimming and J lost 6 bases; unmatched junction nucleotides: 16. Germline V CDR1 and CDR2: MNHEY, SVGEGT. CDR3 length: 16 amino acids. Overall study results and limits: Donors, mostly white British, included more females; clonal diversity was possibly underestimated. Compared with day 0, the breadth and depth of the Spike-specific TCR repertoire rose significantly after two doses of AZD1222. Nearly half of unique spike-specific TCRs reportedly avoided B.1.351 and B.1.1.7 mutated regions.

Second doses were pooled across both intervals (about 4 or about 12 weeks). The rearrangement links TRBV6-2 or TRBV6-3 to TRBJ1-2, with 7 positions matching TRBD1. The specimen comprised peripheral blood, sampled 28 days after the second AZD1222 dose. This TCR came from an adult who received the AZD1222 COVID-19 vaccine. The CDR3 bases are TGTGCCAGCAGCCCTACGGACAGGCCACCGAGGGATGGCTACACCTTC. It codes for CASSPTDRPPRDGYTF.